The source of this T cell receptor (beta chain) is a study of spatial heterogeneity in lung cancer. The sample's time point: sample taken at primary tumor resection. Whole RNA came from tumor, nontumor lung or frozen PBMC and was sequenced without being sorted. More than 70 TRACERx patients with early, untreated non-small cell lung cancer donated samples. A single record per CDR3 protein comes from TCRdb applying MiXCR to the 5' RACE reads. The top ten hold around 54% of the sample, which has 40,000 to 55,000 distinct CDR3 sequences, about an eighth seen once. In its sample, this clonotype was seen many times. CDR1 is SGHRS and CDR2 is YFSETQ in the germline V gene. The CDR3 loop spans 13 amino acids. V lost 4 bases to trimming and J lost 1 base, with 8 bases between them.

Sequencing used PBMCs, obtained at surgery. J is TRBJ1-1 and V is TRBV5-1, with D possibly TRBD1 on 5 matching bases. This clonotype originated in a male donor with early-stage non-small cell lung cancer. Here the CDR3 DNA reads TGCGCCAGCAGCACCGGGACGAACACTGAAGCTTTCTTT. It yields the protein CASSTGTNTEAFF.